Following are 6 T cell receptor beta chains from one sample sequenced in a study of blood T cell repertoires in COVID-19. Sequencing was performed with immunoSEQ multiplex PCR; in TCRdb, only in-frame clones are kept and a portion is missing. The sample yields some 260,000 clones, roughly 82% seen once. The sequencing sample was made of peripheral blood. These receptors were collected from a woman over 75 with active or convalescent COVID-19.

This clone was seen a single time. The V gene is TRBV10-2, the J gene TRBJ2-3; 9 nucleotides agree with TRBD2. V was pared by 7 bases and J by 2 bases, with 13 bases of the junction left unmatched. From germline, CDR1 is WSHSY and CDR2 SAAADI. This CDR3 is built from 17 residues. The CDR3, as DNA: TGCGCCAGCAAAGTTCCGCGGGGGGGCATAAACACAGATACGCAGTATTTT. Protein sequence: CASKVPRGGINTDTQYF.

The J gene is TRBJ1-2, the V gene TRBV10-3; tentative D call: TRBD1 (5 bases). The germline gives CDR1 ENHRY, CDR2 SYGVKD. There are 14 residues in the CDR3. Trimming took 0 bases from V and 8 from J, leaving 13 bases between them. The CDR3 sequence: CAISESNPGIGYTF. In DNA, the CDR3 is TGTGCCATCAGTGAGTCGAATCCAGGGATCGGCTACACCTTC.

The chain recombines TRBV30 with TRBJ1-4; 10 nucleotides line up with TRBD1. CDR3 length equals 14 residues. CDR1 and CDR2 from the germline V gene are GTSNPN and SVGIG (reference sequence). The junction had 7 bases not matched to a gene; V was cut back by 2 bases and J by 10 bases. The CDR3 DNA reads as TGTGCCTGGAGTACACGGGACAGGGGAGGAAAACTGTTTTTT. It codes for CAWSTRDRGGKLFF.

The chain uses TRBV29-1 and TRBJ1-1, with unresolved D. The V end lost 4 bases, the J end lost 2 bases, and 11 bases lay between the germline ends. Germline V CDR1 and CDR2: SQVTM, ANQGSEA. This CDR3 has 13 amino acids. The CDR3, as DNA: TGCAGCGTTGGTGCAGGTCGAAACACTGAAGCTTTCTTT. Protein product: CSVGAGRNTEAFF.

The chain recombines TRBV19 with TRBJ2-1; 9 bases match TRBD1. The germline CDR1 and CDR2 sequences are LNHDA and SQIVND (reference sequence). This CDR3 is built from 14 residues. J lost 6 bases, V lost 6 bases, and 6 bases had no gene match. CDR3 in DNA: TGTGCCAGTAGGGGGACAGGGATCACCAATGAGCAGTTCTTC. It yields the protein CASRGTGITNEQFF.

The chain employs TRBV30 and TRBJ2-5, with 7 bases lining up with TRBD2. The V gene end was trimmed by 1 base and the J gene end by 4 bases; junction bases not matched to a gene: 9. The germline V gene has CDR1 GTSNPN and CDR2 SVGIG (reference sequence). This CDR3 has 15 amino acids. This CDR3 reads CAWSELAGVRETQYF. The DNA for the CDR3 is TGTGCCTGGAGTGAGTTGGCGGGAGTAAGAGAGACCCAGTACTTC.